The clone carrying this TCR beta chain came up a few times. The source of the sample is a study of T-cell reconstitution after alpha-beta-depleted transplantation in children. The authors prepared the TCRbeta library with unique molecular identifiers. TCRdb itself ran the PCR reads through MiXCR, one entry per CDR3 protein. The sample consists of fewer than 550,000 distinct CDR3 sequences, 10% to 13% of them appearing once. This specimen consisted of PBMCs, obtained before TCRalphabeta/CD19-depleted stem cell transplant. The receptor comes from a child aged 2-15 years with inherited bone marrow failure, due to receive a stem cell transplant.

As DNA, the CDR3 is TGCAGTGCTAGGGCCGCTCAGGCTGGGTCTAGCGGAGATACGCAGTATTTT. This codes for CSARAAQAGSSGDTQYF. The rearrangement uses TRBV20-1 and TRBJ2-3, with TRBD2 matching over 7 bases. Per the germline V gene, CDR1 is DFQATT and CDR2 is SNEGSKA (reference sequence). The CDR3 runs to 17 residues. Unmatched junction bases numbered 17, after V lost 3 bases and J lost 5 bases.